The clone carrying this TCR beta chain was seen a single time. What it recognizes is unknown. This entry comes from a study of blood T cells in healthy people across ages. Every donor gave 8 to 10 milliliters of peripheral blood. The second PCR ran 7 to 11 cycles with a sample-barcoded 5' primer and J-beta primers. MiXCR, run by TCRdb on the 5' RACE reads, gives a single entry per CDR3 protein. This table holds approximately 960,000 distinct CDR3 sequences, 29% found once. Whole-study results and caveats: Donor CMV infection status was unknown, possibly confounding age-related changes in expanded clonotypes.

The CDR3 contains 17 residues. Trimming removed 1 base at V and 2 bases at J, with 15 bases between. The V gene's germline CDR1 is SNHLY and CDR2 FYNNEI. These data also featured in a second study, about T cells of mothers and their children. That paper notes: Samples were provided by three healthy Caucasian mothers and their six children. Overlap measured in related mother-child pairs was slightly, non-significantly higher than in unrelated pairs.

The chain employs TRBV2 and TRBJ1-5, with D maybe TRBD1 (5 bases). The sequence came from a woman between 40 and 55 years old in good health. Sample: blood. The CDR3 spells CASSEGRQGGGNQPQHF. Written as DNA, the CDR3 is TGTGCCAGCAGTGAAGGAAGGCAGGGAGGTGGCAATCAGCCCCAGCATTTT.